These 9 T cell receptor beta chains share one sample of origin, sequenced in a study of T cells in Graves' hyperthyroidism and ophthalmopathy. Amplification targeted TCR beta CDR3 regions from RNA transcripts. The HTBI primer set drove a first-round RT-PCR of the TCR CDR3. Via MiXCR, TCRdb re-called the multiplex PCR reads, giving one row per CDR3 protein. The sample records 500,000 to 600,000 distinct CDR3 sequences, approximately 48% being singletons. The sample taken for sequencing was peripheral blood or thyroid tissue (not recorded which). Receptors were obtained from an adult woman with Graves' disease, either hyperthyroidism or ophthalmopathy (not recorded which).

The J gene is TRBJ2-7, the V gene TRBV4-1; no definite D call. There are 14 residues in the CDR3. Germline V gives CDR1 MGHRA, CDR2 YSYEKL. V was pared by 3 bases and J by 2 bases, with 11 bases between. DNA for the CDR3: TGCGCCAGCAGCCACAATACAGAGACCTACGAGCAGTACTTC. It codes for CASSHNTETYEQYF.

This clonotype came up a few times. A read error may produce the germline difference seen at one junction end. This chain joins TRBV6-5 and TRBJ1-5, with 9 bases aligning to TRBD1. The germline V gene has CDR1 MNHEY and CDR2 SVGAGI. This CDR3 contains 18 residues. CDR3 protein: CAISYSGQGGDSNQPQHF. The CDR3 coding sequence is TGTGCCATCAGTTACTCGGGACAGGGAGGGGATAGCAATCAGCCCCAGCATTTT.

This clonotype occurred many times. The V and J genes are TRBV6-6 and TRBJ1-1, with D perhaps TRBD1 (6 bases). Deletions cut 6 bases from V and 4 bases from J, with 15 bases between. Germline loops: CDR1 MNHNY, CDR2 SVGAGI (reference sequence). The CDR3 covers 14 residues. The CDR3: CASRDRGGGTEAFF. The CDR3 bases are TGTGCCAGCAGGGACCGCGGAGGGGGCACTGAAGCTTTCTTT.

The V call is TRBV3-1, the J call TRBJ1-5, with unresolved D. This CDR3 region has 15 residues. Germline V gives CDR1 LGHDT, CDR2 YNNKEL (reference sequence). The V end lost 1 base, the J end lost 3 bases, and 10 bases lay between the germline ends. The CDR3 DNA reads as TGTGCCAGCAGCCAAGTCTCCGGGTCCAATCAGCCCCAGCATTTT. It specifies CASSQVSGSNQPQHF.

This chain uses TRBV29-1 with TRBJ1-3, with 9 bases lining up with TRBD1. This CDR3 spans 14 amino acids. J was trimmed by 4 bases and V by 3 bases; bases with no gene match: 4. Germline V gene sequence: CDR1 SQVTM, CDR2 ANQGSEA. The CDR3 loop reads CSVDGTGSGNTIYF. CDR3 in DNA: TGCAGCGTTGACGGGACAGGGAGCGGAAACACCATATATTTT. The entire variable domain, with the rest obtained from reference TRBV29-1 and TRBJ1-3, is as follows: SAVISQKPSRDICQRGTSLTIQCQVDSQVTMMFWYRQQPGQSLTLIATANQGSEATYESGFVIDKFPISRPNLTFSTLTVSNMSPEDSSIYLCSVDGTGSGNTIYFGEGSWLTVV.

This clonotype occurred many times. CDR3 in DNA: TGTGCCATCAGTGAGAGGGGTAAGGGGAACACTGAAGCTTTCTTT. Translation gives CAISERGKGNTEAFF. The chain has TRBV10-3 and TRBJ1-1, with D possibly being TRBD1 (5 bases). Trimming pared 2 bases from V and 1 base from J, leaving 11 bases between. Germline CDR1 ENHRY, CDR2 SYGVKD. This CDR3 is built from 15 residues.

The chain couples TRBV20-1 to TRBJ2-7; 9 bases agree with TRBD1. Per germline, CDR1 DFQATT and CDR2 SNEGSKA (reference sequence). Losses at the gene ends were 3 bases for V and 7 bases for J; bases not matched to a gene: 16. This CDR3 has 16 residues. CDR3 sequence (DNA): TGCAGTGCTAGGCGACCACAGGGGGCACGGCTCAATGAGCAGTACTTC. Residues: CSARRPQGARLNEQYF.

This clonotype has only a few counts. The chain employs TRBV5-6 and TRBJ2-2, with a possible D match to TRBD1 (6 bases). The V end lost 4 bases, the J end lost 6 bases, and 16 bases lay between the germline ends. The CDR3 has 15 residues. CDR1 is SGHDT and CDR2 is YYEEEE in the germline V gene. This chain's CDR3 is CASSLRDTEAGELFF. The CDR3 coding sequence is TGTGCCAGCAGCCTCCGGGACACCGAGGCCGGGGAGCTGTTTTTT.

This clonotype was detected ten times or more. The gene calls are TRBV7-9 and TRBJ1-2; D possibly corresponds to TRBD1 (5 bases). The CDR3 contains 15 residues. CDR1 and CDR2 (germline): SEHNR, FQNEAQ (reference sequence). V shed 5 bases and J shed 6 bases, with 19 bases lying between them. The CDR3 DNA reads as TGTGCCAGCAGCATCTCAGGGATCGGTTTACATGGCTACACCTTC. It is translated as CASSISGIGLHGYTF.